This is a list of T cell receptor beta chains from one sample in a study of T cell repertoires in cytomegalovirus infection. TCRdb itself ran the reads through MiXCR, one entry per CDR3 protein. The sample lists approximately 500,000 distinct CDR3 sequences, about 26% occurring once. The sequencing sample was made of PBMCs. Every receptor here comes from a human donor in good health (CMV status not recorded). Some clones in this sample may be carry-over from other donors' samples. CDR3s include the opening cysteine and the closing phenylalanine or tryptophan. Size tells how often a clone was seen (once, few, many) or the class of an expanded clone, and some rows leave it out.

CDR3aa: CASSLVRLSSGVKNEQFF
abundance: .
j_gene: TRBJ2-1
v_gene: TRBV7-9

CDR3aa: CASSPAGGRFNYEQYF
abundance: few
j_gene: TRBJ2-7
v_gene: TRBV27

CDR3aa: CASGPGLVSGQGRSTDTQYF
abundance: few
j_gene: TRBJ2-3
v_gene: TRBV11-3

CDR3aa: CSAQNFSGNRLTDTQYF
abundance: .
j_gene: TRBJ2-3
v_gene: TRBV20-1

CDR3aa: CASSRGTPDTQYF
abundance: .
j_gene: TRBJ2-3
v_gene: TRBV23-1

CDR3aa: CATSDLQNEQFF
abundance: once
j_gene: TRBJ2-1
v_gene: TRBV24-1

CDR3aa: CRASGGPANEQFF
abundance: .
j_gene: TRBJ2-1
v_gene: TRBV20-1

CDR3aa: CASSQEGDRADSGNTIYF
abundance: few
j_gene: TRBJ1-3
v_gene: TRBV4-1

CDR3aa: CSVGQGTKETQYF
abundance: .
j_gene: TRBJ2-5
v_gene: TRBV29-1

CDR3aa: CASSTSGSNNEQFF
abundance: once
j_gene: TRBJ2-1
v_gene: TRBV11-2

CDR3aa: CASSDGRNSNQPQHF
abundance: .
j_gene: TRBJ1-5
v_gene: TRBV2

CDR3aa: CASSSNRVATGELFF
abundance: .
j_gene: TRBJ2-2
v_gene: TRBV12-3/TRBV12-4

CDR3aa: CASSQGRGGETEAFF
abundance: few
j_gene: TRBJ1-1
v_gene: TRBV4-1

CDR3aa: CASSEDKSSYNEQFF
abundance: once
j_gene: TRBJ2-1
v_gene: TRBV6-6

CDR3aa: CASSVGLADTDTQYF
abundance: .
j_gene: TRBJ2-3
v_gene: TRBV9

CDR3aa: CASSLSGSLTGELFF
abundance: .
j_gene: TRBJ2-2
v_gene: TRBV4-3

CDR3aa: CASLAPDRGQPQHF
abundance: .
j_gene: TRBJ1-5
v_gene: TRBV6-8

CDR3aa: CASSTEQGFNTGELFF
abundance: .
j_gene: TRBJ2-2
v_gene: TRBV7-6

CDR3aa: CASSLNGGVITDTQYF
abundance: once
j_gene: TRBJ2-3
v_gene: TRBV27

CDR3aa: CASSGRTVSYNEQFF
abundance: .
j_gene: TRBJ2-1
v_gene: TRBV19

CDR3aa: CASSLDRMNNQPQHF
abundance: many
j_gene: TRBJ1-5
v_gene: TRBV7-2

CDR3aa: CSARRTPAETQYF
abundance: .
j_gene: TRBJ2-5
v_gene: TRBV20-1

CDR3aa: CASSLGGSLDEQFF
abundance: many
j_gene: TRBJ2-1
v_gene: TRBV7-8

CDR3aa: CASSVGETGSGNTIYF
abundance: .
j_gene: TRBJ1-3
v_gene: TRBV4-2

CDR3aa: CASSSGQGTNYGYTF
abundance: few
j_gene: TRBJ1-2
v_gene: TRBV4-3

CDR3aa: CAKRKQPQHF
abundance: .
j_gene: TRBJ1-5
v_gene: TRBV25-1

CDR3aa: CASSLDLGGTASRPAYNEQFF
abundance: .
j_gene: TRBJ2-1
v_gene: TRBV11-3

CDR3aa: CASSFRDRSEAFF
abundance: many
j_gene: TRBJ1-1
v_gene: TRBV7-2

CDR3aa: CASSSSLGGRAETQYF
abundance: .
j_gene: TRBJ2-5
v_gene: TRBV28

CDR3aa: CASSLASGGRLRNQPQHF
abundance: .
j_gene: TRBJ1-5
v_gene: TRBV12-3/TRBV12-4

CDR3aa: CASSQSIQGEAFF
abundance: few
j_gene: TRBJ1-1
v_gene: TRBV14

CDR3aa: CASRDGGQGNTEAFF
abundance: .
j_gene: TRBJ1-1
v_gene: TRBV28

CDR3aa: CASSLSPTQETQYF
abundance: many
j_gene: TRBJ2-5
v_gene: TRBV7-3

CDR3aa: CASSPDLISNQPQHF
abundance: few
j_gene: TRBJ1-5
v_gene: TRBV28

CDR3aa: CASSTTSGSFGDTQYF
abundance: .
j_gene: TRBJ2-3
v_gene: TRBV19

CDR3aa: CASSLELINPYGYTF
abundance: .
j_gene: TRBJ1-2
v_gene: TRBV11-2

CDR3aa: CASRGFPAGPSYSSYNEQFF
abundance: .
j_gene: TRBJ2-1
v_gene: TRBV7-9

CDR3aa: CASSSTGAGGETQYF
abundance: many
j_gene: TRBJ2-5
v_gene: TRBV12-3/TRBV12-4

CDR3aa: CASPPAGDETQYF
abundance: .
j_gene: TRBJ2-5
v_gene: TRBV19

CDR3aa: CASSSRDRGQETQYF
abundance: few
j_gene: TRBJ2-5
v_gene: TRBV19

CDR3aa: CASSQLGQGTDEQYF
abundance: .
j_gene: TRBJ2-7
v_gene: TRBV19